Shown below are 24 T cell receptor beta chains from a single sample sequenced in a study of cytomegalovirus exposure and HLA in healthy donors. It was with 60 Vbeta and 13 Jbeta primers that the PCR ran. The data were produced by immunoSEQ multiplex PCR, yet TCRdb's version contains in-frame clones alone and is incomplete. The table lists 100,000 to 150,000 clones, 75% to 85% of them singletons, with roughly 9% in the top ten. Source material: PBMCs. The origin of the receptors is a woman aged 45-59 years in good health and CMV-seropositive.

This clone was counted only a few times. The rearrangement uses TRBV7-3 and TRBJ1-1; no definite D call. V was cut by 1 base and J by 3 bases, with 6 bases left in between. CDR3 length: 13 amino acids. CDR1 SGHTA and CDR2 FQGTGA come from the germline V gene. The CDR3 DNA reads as TGTGCCAGCAGCTTAAGGCAGGACACTGAAGCTTTCTTT. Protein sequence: CASSLRQDTEAFF.

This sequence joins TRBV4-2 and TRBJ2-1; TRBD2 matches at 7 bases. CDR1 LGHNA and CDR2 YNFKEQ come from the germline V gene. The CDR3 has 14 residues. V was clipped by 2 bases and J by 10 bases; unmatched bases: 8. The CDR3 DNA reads TGTGCCAGCAGCCAAAATCGGCGGGAGCGGGAGCAGTTCTTC. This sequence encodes CASSQNRREREQFF.

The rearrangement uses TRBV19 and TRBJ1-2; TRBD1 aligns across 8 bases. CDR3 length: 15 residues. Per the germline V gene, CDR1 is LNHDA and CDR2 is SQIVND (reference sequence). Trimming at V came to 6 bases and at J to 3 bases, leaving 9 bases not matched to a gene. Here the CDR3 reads CASSRHRQGHYGYTF. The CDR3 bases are TGTGCCAGTAGCAGACACCGACAGGGGCACTATGGCTACACCTTC.

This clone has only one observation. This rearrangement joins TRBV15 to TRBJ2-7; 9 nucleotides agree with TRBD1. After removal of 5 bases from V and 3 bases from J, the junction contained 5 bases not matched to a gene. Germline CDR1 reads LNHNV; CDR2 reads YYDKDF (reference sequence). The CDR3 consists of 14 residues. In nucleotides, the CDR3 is TGTGCCACCAGCCTAGGGACAGGGATCTACGAGCAGTACTTC. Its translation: CATSLGTGIYEQYF.

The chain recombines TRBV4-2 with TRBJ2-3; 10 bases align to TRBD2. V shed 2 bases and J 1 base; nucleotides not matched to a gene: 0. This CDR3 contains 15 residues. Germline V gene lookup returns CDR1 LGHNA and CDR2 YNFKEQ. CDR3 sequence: CASSQLAGGTDTQYF. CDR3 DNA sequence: TGTGCCAGCAGCCAACTAGCGGGGGGCACAGATACGCAGTATTTT.

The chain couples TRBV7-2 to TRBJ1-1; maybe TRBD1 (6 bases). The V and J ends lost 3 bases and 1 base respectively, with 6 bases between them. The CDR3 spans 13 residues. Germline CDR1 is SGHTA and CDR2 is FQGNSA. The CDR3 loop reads CASSFRGNTEAFF. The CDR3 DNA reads TGTGCCAGCAGCTTCAGGGGGAACACTGAAGCTTTCTTT.

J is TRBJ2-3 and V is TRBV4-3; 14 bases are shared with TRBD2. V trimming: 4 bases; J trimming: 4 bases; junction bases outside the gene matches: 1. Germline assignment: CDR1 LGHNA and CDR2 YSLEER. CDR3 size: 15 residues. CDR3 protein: CASSPTSGGADTQYF. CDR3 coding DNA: TGCGCCAGCAGCCCGACTAGCGGGGGGGCAGATACGCAGTATTTT.

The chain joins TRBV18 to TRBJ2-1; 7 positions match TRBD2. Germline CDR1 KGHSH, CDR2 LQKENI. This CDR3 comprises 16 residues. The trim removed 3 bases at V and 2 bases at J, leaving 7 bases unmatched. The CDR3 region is CASSPFAGDTYNEQFF. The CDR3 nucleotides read TGTGCCAGCTCACCCTTCGCGGGAGACACCTACAATGAGCAGTTCTTC. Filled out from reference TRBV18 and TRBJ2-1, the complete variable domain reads NAGVMQNPRHLVRRRGQEARLRCSPMKGHSHVYWYRQLPEEGLKFMVYLQKENIIDESGMPKERFSAEFPKEGPSILRIQQVVRGDSAAYFCASSPFAGDTYNEQFFGPGTRLTVL.

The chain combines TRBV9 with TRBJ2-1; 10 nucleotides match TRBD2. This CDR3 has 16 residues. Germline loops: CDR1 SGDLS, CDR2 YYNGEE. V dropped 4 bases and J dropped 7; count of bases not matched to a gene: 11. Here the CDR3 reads CASSSQKRGGGNEQFF. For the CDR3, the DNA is TGTGCCAGCAGCTCTCAAAAGCGGGGGGGCGGGAATGAGCAGTTCTTC.

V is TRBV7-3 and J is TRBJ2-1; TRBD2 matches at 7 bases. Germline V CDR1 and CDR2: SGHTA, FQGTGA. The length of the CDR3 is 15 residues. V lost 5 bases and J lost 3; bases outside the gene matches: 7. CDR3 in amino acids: CASSRSGNNYNEQFF. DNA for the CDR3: TGTGCCAGCAGCCGGAGCGGGAACAACTACAATGAGCAGTTCTTC.

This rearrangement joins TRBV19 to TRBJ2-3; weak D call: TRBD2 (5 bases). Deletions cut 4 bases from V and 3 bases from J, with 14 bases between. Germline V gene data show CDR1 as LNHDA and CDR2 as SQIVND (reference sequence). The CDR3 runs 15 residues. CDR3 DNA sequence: TGTGCCAGTAGTAAGACGGGAACATTTACAGATACGCAGTATTTT. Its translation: CASSKTGTFTDTQYF.

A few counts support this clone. DNA for the CDR3: TGTGCCAGCAGCTTCGGGACATTCTTCGGAGAGCAGTACTTC. Amino acid sequence: CASSFGTFFGEQYF. V and J are TRBV7-2 and TRBJ2-7, with a possible D match to TRBD1 (6 bases). The CDR3 is 14 residues long. Germline-derived CDR1 and CDR2 are SGHTA and FQGNSA. The ends were cut back, 3 bases at V and 7 bases at J, with 16 bases in the middle.

The DNA for the CDR3 is TGTGCCATCAGTGAGCGGGGGGCGCAGGGCTATGGCTACACCTTC. As protein: CAISERGAQGYGYTF. This sequence joins TRBV10-3 and TRBJ1-2; TRBD1 is a possible D gene (6 bases). Germline CDR1 reads ENHRY; CDR2 reads SYGVKD. CDR3 length equals 15 residues. V lost 2 bases and J 4 bases, leaving 14 bases between the germline ends.

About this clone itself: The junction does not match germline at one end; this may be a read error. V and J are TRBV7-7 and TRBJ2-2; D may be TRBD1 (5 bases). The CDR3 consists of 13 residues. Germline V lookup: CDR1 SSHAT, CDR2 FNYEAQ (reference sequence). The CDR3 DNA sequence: TGTGCTAGCAGCTTAGTAAGGGGAGGGGAGCTGTTTTTT. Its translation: CASSLVRGGELFF.

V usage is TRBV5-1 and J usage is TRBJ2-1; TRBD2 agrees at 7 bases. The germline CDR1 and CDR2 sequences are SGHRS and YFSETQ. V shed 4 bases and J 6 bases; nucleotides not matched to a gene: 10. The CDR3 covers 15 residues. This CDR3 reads CASSTLGRAVNEQFF. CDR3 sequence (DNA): TGCGCCAGCAGCACCTTGGGGAGGGCTGTCAATGAGCAGTTCTTC. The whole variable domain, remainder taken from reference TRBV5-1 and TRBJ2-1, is KAGVTQTPRYLIKTRGQQVTLSCSPISGHRSVSWYQQTPGQGLQFLFEYFSETQRNKGNFPGRFSGRQFSNSRSEMNVSTLELGDSALYLCASSTLGRAVNEQFFGPGTRLTVL.

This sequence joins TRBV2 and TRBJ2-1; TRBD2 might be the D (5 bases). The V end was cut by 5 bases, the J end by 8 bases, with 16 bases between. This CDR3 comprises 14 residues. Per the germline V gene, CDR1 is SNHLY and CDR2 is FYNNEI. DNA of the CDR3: TGTGCCAGCAGTACCGCCACTAGTAACCATGAGCAGTTCTTC. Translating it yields CASSTATSNHEQFF.

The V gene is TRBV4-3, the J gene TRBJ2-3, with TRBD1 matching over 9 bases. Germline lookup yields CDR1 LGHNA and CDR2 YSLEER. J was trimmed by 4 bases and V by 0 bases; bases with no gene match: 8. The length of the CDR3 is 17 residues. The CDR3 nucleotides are TGCGCCAGCAGCCAAGATCGCGCGGGACAGGGTCCAGATACGCAGTATTTT. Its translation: CASSQDRAGQGPDTQYF.

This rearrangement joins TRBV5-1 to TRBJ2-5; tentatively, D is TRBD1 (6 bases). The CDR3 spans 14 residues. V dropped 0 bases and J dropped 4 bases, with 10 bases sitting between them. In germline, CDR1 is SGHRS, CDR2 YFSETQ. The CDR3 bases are TGCGCCAGCAGCTTGGTCCAGGGGCTAGAGACCCAGTACTTC. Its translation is CASSLVQGLETQYF.

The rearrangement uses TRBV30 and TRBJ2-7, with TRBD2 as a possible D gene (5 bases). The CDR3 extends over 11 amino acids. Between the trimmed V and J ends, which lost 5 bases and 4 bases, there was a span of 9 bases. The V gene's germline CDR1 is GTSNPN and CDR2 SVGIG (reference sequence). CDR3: CAWGRAYEQYF. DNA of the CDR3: TGTGCCTGGGGGCGGGCTTACGAGCAGTACTTC.

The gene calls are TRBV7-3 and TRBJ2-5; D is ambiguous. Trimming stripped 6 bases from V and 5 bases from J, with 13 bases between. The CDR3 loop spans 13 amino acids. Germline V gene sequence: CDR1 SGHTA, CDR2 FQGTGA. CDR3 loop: CASSRFHGETQYF. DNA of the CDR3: TGTGCCAGCAGTCGCTTCCACGGGGAGACCCAGTACTTC. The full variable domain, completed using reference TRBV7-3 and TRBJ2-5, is GAGVSQTPSNKVTEKGKYVELRCDPISGHTALYWYRQSLGQGPEFLIYFQGTGAADDSGLPNDRFFAVRPEGSVSTLKIQRTERGDSAVYLCASSRFHGETQYFGPGTRLLVL.

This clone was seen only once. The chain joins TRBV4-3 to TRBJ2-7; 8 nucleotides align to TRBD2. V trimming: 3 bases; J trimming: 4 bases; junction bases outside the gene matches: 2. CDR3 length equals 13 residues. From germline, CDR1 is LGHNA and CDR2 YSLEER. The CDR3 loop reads CASSHSGVYEQYF. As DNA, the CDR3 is TGCGCCAGCAGCCATAGCGGGGTGTACGAGCAGTACTTC.

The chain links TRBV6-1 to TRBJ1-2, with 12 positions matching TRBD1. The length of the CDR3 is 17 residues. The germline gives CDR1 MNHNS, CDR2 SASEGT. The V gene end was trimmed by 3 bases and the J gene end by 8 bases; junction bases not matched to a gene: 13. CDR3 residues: CASSDYGGTGGARGYTF. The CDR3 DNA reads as TGTGCCAGCAGTGATTATGGAGGGACAGGGGGCGCGCGGGGCTACACCTTC.

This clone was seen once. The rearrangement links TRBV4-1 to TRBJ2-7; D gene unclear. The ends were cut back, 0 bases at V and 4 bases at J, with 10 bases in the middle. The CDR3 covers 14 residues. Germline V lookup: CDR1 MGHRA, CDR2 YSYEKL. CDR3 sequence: CASSQDLQIYEQYF. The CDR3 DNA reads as TGCGCCAGCAGCCAAGATCTCCAGATATACGAGCAGTACTTC.

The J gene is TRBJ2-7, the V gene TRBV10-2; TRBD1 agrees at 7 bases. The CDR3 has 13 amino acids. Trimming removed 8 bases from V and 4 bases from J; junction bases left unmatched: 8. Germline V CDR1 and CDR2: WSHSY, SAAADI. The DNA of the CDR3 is TGCGCCAGCGTCGAGGACAGGAGTTACGAGCAGTACTTC. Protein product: CASVEDRSYEQYF.